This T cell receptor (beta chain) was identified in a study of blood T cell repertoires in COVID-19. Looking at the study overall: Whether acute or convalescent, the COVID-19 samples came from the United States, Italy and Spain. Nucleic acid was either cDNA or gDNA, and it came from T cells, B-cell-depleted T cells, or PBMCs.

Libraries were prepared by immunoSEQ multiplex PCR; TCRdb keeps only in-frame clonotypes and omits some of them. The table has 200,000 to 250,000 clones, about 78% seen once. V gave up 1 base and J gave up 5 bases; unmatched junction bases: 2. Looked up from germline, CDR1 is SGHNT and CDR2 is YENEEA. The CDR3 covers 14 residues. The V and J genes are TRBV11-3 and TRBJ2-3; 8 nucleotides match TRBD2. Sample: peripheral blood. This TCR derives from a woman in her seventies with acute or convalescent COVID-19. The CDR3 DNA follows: TGTGCCAGCAGCTTAGGGAGCGGGAGAGATACGCAGTATTTT. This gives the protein CASSLGSGRDTQYF.